This note documents a single TCR beta chain sequence. Its cognate antigen is unknown. At one end the junction does not follow the germline gene, possibly because of a read error. A second PCR of 7 to 11 cycles used a sample-barcoded 5' primer and a J-beta primer mix. MiXCR, applied by TCRdb to the 5' RACE reads, yields one record per CDR3 protein. The sample holds 1,500,000 or so distinct CDR3 sequences, less than 45% seen once. The CDR3 extends over 14 amino acids. Germline V gene data show CDR1 as SGHTA and CDR2 as FQGTGA. Each sample provided at least 6 micrograms of extracted total RNA. This sample stems from a study of blood T cells in healthy people across ages. General study findings and limits: Donor CMV infection status was unknown, possibly confounding age-related changes in expanded clonotypes.

The V and J genes are TRBV7-3 and TRBJ2-2, with D maybe TRBD2 (5 bases). Source material: blood. This TCR was recovered from a woman aged 18-29 years in good health. CDR3 amino acids: CACSPSGNTGELFF. The CDR3 DNA reads as TGTGCCTGCAGCCCGAGCGGTAACACCGGGGAGCTGTTTTTT.